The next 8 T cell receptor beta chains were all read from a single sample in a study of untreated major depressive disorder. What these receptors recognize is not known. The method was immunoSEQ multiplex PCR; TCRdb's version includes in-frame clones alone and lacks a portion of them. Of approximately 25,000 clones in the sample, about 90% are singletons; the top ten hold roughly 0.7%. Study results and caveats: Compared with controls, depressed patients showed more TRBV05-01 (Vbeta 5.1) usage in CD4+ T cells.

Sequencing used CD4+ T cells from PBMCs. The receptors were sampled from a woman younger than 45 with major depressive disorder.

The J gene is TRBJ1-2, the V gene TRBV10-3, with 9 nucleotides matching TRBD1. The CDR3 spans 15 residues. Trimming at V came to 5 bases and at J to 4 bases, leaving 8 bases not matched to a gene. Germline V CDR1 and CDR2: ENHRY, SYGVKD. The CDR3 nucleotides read TGTGCCATCAGTCTAAAGGGACAGGGACCCTATGGCTACACCTTC. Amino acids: CAISLKGQGPYGYTF.

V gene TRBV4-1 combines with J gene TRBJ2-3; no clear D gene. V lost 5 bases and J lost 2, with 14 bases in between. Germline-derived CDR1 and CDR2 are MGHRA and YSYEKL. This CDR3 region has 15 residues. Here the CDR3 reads CASSSPRGPTDTQYF. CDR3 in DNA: TGCGCCAGCAGCTCTCCTAGAGGCCCCACAGATACGCAGTATTTT.

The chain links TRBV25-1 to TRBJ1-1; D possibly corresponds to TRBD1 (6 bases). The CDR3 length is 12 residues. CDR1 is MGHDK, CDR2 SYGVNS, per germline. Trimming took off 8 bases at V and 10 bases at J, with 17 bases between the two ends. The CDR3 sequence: CASSVMGAGAFF. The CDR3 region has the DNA TGTGCCAGCTCCGTGATGGGGGCGGGAGCTTTCTTT. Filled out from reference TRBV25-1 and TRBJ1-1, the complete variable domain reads EADIYQTPRYLVIGTGKKITLECSQTMGHDKMYWYQQDPGMELHLIHYSYGVNSTEKGDLSSESTVSRIRTEHFPLTLESARPSHTSQYLCASSVMGAGAFFGQGTRLTVV.

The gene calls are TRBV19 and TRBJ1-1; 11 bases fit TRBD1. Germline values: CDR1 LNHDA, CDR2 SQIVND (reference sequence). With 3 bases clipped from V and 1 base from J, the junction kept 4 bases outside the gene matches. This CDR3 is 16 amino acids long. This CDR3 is CASSIGTGGWNTEAFF. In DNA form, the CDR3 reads TGTGCCAGTAGTATCGGGACAGGGGGATGGAACACTGAAGCTTTCTTT. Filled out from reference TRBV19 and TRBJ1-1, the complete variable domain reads DGGITQSPKYLFRKEGQNVTLSCEQNLNHDAMYWYRQDPGQGLRLIYYSQIVNDFQKGDIAEGYSVSREKKESFPLTVTSAQKNPTAFYLCASSIGTGGWNTEAFFGQGTRLTVV.

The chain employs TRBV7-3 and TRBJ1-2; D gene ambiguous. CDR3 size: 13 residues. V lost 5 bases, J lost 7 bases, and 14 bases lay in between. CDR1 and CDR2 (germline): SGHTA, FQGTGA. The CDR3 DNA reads TGTGCCAGCAGCACCCTGAGCCGGGTTGGCTACACCTTC. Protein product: CASSTLSRVGYTF.

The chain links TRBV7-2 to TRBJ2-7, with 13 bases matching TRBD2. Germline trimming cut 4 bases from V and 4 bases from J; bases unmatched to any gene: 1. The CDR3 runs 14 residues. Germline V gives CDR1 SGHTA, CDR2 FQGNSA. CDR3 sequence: CASSWTSGRYEQYF. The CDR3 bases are TGTGCCAGCAGCTGGACTAGCGGGAGATACGAGCAGTACTTC.

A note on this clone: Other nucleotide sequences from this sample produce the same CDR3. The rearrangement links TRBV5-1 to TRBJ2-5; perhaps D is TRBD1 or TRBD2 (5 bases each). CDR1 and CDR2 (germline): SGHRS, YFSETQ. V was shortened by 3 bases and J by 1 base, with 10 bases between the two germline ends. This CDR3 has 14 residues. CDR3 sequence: CASSSGTGQETQYF. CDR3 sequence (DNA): TGCGCCAGCAGCTCCGGGACGGGCCAAGAGACCCAGTACTTC.

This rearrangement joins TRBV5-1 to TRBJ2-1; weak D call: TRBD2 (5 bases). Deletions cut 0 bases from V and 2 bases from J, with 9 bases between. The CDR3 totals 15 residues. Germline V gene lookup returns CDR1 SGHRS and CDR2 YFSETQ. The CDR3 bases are TGCGCCAGCAGCTTGGTCGGGGAGCCCTACAATGAGCAGTTCTTC. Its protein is CASSLVGEPYNEQFF. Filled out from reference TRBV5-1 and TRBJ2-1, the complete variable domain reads KAGVTQTPRYLIKTRGQQVTLSCSPISGHRSVSWYQQTPGQGLQFLFEYFSETQRNKGNFPGRFSGRQFSNSRSEMNVSTLELGDSALYLCASSLVGEPYNEQFFGPGTRLTVL.